The T cell receptor beta chain under discussion was sequenced for a study of blood T cell repertoires in COVID-19. Across the whole study: Researchers got acute and convalescent COVID-19 samples from the United States, Italy and Spain.

The CDR3 consists of 15 residues. V lost 4 bases, J lost 2 bases, and 7 bases stayed unmatched. Germline-derived CDR1 and CDR2 are LNHDA and SQIVND (reference sequence). Methods used by the authors: Amplifying reference gene primers gave estimates of nucleated cell counts. Assay: immunoSEQ multiplex PCR; the TCRdb copy retains only in-frame clones and omits some. Clone size and the V and J calls come from that table; the DNA yielded D and trimming. The sample yields fewer than 500,000 clones, 80% to 90% seen once. The sample comprised PBMCs or T cells enriched from blood (not recorded which). The chain couples TRBV19 to TRBJ2-7, with TRBD1 identical over 8 bases. The source is a man aged 30 to 39 who had recovered from COVID-19. CDR3 sequence (DNA): TGTGCCAGTAGTAAGGCCGGGACAGGAACCTACGAGCAGTACTTC. Protein: CASSKAGTGTYEQYF.